Below, 27 T cell receptor beta chains from the same sample are listed, as sequenced in a study of T cells in Graves' hyperthyroidism and ophthalmopathy. Amplified TCR beta CDR3 regions derived from RNA transcripts. The HTBI primer set drove a first-round RT-PCR of the TCR CDR3. MiXCR, run by TCRdb on the multiplex PCR reads, gives a single entry per CDR3 protein. The sample lists around 350,000 distinct CDR3 sequences, about 14% seen once, with roughly 21% in the top ten. Sequencing was carried out using blood. These receptors were collected from a woman younger than 45 with Graves' ophthalmopathy.

This clonotype came up many times. The chain is built from TRBV6-1 and TRBJ2-3; 7 nucleotides match TRBD2. The trim removed 8 bases at V and 0 bases at J, leaving 11 bases unmatched. The germline gives CDR1 MNHNS, CDR2 SASEGT. CDR3 length equals 16 residues. The CDR3 region is CASSSGDYRSTDTQYF. The CDR3 nucleotides read TGTGCCAGCTCTTCCGGGGACTACCGCAGCACAGATACGCAGTATTTT.

On this clonotype itself: A read error is possible here, since a much larger clone lies one base away. The V gene is TRBV2, the J gene TRBJ1-1; the match to TRBD1 covers 7 bases. J gave up 7 bases and V 7 bases, and 6 bases lay outside the gene matches. The germline V gene has CDR1 SNHLY and CDR2 FYNNEI. The CDR3 has 12 residues. CDR3 loop: CASMGTELEAFF. The CDR3 nucleotides read TGTGCCAGCATGGGGACAGAACTTGAAGCTTTCTTT.

This clonotype was observed at least ten times. V and J are TRBV5-1 and TRBJ2-7; D unresolved. Germline CDR1 reads SGHRS; CDR2 reads YFSETQ. The V end lost 0 bases, the J end lost 4 bases, and 11 bases lay between the germline ends. The CDR3 sequence is 14 residues long. The CDR3 DNA follows: TGCGCCAGCAGCTTGGCAACGCAGCTTTACGAGCAGTACTTC. Encoded protein: CASSLATQLYEQYF.

There are many counts of this clonotype. V usage is TRBV2 and J usage is TRBJ1-1; tentative D call: TRBD1 (6 bases). The ends were cut back, 7 bases at V and 4 bases at J, with 19 bases in the middle. Germline values: CDR1 SNHLY, CDR2 FYNNEI. CDR3 length: 15 residues. The CDR3 sequence is CASTEWTERGTEAFF. Here the CDR3 DNA reads TGTGCCAGCACTGAGTGGACAGAAAGGGGCACTGAAGCTTTCTTT.

The table lists this clonotype with many counts. The V and J genes are TRBV7-9 and TRBJ2-3, with 8 bases aligning to TRBD1. Germline values: CDR1 SEHNR, CDR2 FQNEAQ (reference sequence). The CDR3 has 16 residues. V was pared by 2 bases and J by 4 bases, with 8 bases of the junction left unmatched. CDR3 nucleotide sequence: TGTGCCAGCAGCTTAATTCGGACAGGGAGGTCAGATACGCAGTATTTT. Translation: CASSLIRTGRSDTQYF.

This clonotype was seen at least ten times. CDR3 DNA sequence: TGCAGTGCGCCGGCAGCCCATGGGAATTCACCCCTCCACTTT. This codes for CSAPAAHGNSPLHF. This chain links TRBV20-1 with TRBJ1-6; D ambiguous. Trimming stripped 6 bases from V and 7 bases from J, with 16 bases between. The CDR3 covers 14 residues. Looked up from germline, CDR1 is DFQATT and CDR2 is SNEGSKA (reference sequence).

The chain is built from TRBV10-1 and TRBJ2-7; possibly TRBD1 for D (5 bases). V lost 11 bases and J 3 bases, leaving 5 bases between the germline ends. Germline values: CDR1 WNHNN, CDR2 SYGVQD (reference sequence). The CDR3 sequence is 9 residues long. The CDR3 region has the DNA TGCGCCGGACACTACGAGCAGTACTTC. This gives the protein CAGHYEQYF.

This clonotype was detected ten times or more. The DNA of the CDR3 is TGTGCCAGCAGTCCACGGGGGGCCACAGATACGCAGTATTTT. Amino acids: CASSPRGATDTQYF. The rearrangement joins TRBV6-4 to TRBJ2-3; D possibly corresponds to TRBD2 (7 bases). This CDR3 is 14 amino acids long. Germline V lookup: CDR1 MRHNA, CDR2 SNTAGT. V lost 5 bases and J lost 2, with 11 bases in between.

This clonotype was seen repeatedly, ten times or more. The V call is TRBV2, the J call TRBJ1-1, with D maybe TRBD1 (6 bases). CDR3 size: 12 residues. CDR1 SNHLY and CDR2 FYNNEI come from the germline V gene. V lost 6 bases and J 8 bases, leaving 13 bases between the germline ends. In DNA form, the CDR3 reads TGTGCCAGCAGAGGACAGATTGACGAAGCTTTCTTT. Amino acids: CASRGQIDEAFF.

The chain has TRBV5-4 and TRBJ2-5; 13 bases fit TRBD2. Germline CDR1 SGHNT, CDR2 YYREEE (reference sequence). CDR3 length: 19 amino acids. V lost 2 bases to trimming and J lost 0 bases; unmatched junction nucleotides: 10. The CDR3 loop reads CASSFPGLAGVSNQETQYF. The CDR3 DNA follows: TGTGCCAGCAGCTTTCCCGGACTAGCGGGGGTTTCGAACCAAGAGACCCAGTACTTC.

In this sample, this clonotype turned up a few times. Given a much more abundant clone one base away, this may be a read error. The DNA of the CDR3 is TGTGCCGGCAGTGTCTGGTCTCGCGGGGGGGCCCAAACCGGGGAGCTGTTTTTT. This translates into CAGSVWSRGGAQTGELFF. V is TRBV2 and J is TRBJ2-2, with 9 bases identical to TRBD2. The CDR3 loop spans 18 amino acids. Germline-derived CDR1 and CDR2 are SNHLY and FYNNEI.

This clonotype was picked up many times. J is TRBJ2-2 and V is TRBV30; the D is unclear. The length of the CDR3 is 14 residues. CDR1 is GTSNPN, CDR2 SVGIG, per germline (reference sequence). Trimming pared 0 bases from V and 5 bases from J, leaving 10 bases between. This CDR3 reads CAWSVLMGTGELFF. CDR3 nucleotide sequence: TGTGCCTGGAGTGTACTTATGGGGACCGGGGAGCTGTTTTTT. Full variable domain (rest looked up from reference TRBV30 and TRBJ2-2): SQTIHQWPATLVQPVGSPLSLECTVEGTSNPNLYWYRQAAGRGLQLLFYSVGIGQISSEVPQNLSASRPQDRQFILSSKKLLLSDSGFYLCAWSVLMGTGELFFGEGSRLTVL.

This clonotype appeared many times. The chain links TRBV20-1 to TRBJ2-7, with 7 nucleotides matching TRBD2. V lost 2 bases to trimming and J lost 4 bases; unmatched junction nucleotides: 17. Germline V CDR1 and CDR2: DFQATT, SNEGSKA (reference sequence). This CDR3 has 17 amino acids. CDR3 coding DNA: TGCAGTGCTAGAAACCCCGAACAACCCCGGGGAGGGTACGAGCAGTACTTC. Translated, it gives CSARNPEQPRGGYEQYF.

This clonotype was observed at least ten times. The gene calls are TRBV28 and TRBJ2-3; 9 bases map to TRBD2. Germline CDR1 and CDR2: MDHEN and SYDVKM. V lost 2 bases to trimming and J lost 1 base; unmatched junction nucleotides: 7. This CDR3 is built from 17 residues. The DNA for the CDR3 is TGTGCCAGCAGTTTAACCACTAGCGGGTCCCGCACAGATACGCAGTATTTT. Translation gives CASSLTTSGSRTDTQYF.

The chain employs TRBV5-8 and TRBJ2-2; perhaps TRBD1 as D (6 bases). V lost 0 bases and J lost 5, with 11 bases in between. The CDR3 extends over 15 amino acids. Per germline, CDR1 SGHTS and CDR2 YDEGEE. CDR3 sequence: CASSLVGAPTGELFF. The CDR3 DNA is TGTGCCAGCAGCTTGGTGGGGGCCCCAACCGGGGAGCTGTTTTTT.

The chain is built from TRBV7-3 and TRBJ2-1; D is uncertain. V was clipped by 5 bases and J by 5 bases, with 10 bases between them. The germline gives CDR1 SGHTA, CDR2 FQGTGA. The CDR3 has 13 residues. CDR3 bases: TGTGCCAGCAGCATGACGGCCGACAATGAGCAGTTCTTC. This translates into CASSMTADNEQFF.

This clonotype has a count of ten or more. The chain couples TRBV11-1 to TRBJ2-3; D possibly uses TRBD1 or TRBD2 (5 bases each). Trimming left V 3 bases short and J 2 bases short, with 18 bases between. The CDR3 contains 17 residues. Germline lookup yields CDR1 SGHAT and CDR2 FQDESV (reference sequence). The CDR3, as DNA: TGTGCCAGCAGCTTGGGGGTAAGCGGCGCGCACACAGATACGCAGTATTTT. Its translation: CASSLGVSGAHTDTQYF.

Many counts were recorded for this clonotype. The chain links TRBV12-3 or TRBV12-4 to TRBJ1-5; TRBD1 matches at 7 bases. The CDR3 length is 13 residues. The trim removed 10 bases at V and 2 bases at J, leaving 5 bases unmatched. The chain's CDR3 is CATSRGGNQPQHF. As DNA, the CDR3 is TGTGCCACGAGCAGGGGGGGCAATCAGCCCCAGCATTTT.

The rearrangement links TRBV5-4 to TRBJ2-2; the D is unclear. The CDR3 spans 13 residues. Germline V lookup: CDR1 SGHNT, CDR2 YYREEE (reference sequence). Trimming took 3 bases from V and 3 from J, leaving 6 bases between them. The DNA for the CDR3 is TGTGCCAGCAGCTCGACCCACACCGGGGAGCTGTTTTTT. Translated, it gives CASSSTHTGELFF.

This clonotype was seen ten or more times. The J gene is TRBJ2-7, the V gene TRBV28; TRBD1 might be the D (5 bases). The ends were cut back, 4 bases at V and 6 bases at J, with 31 bases in the middle. This CDR3 region has 19 residues. Germline V CDR1 and CDR2: MDHEN, SYDVKM. In DNA, the CDR3 is TGTGCCAGCAGTTCACTGCTCCCGGGCTCACAGGCTGGGCTCGGCGAGCAGTACTTC. Translating it yields CASSSLLPGSQAGLGEQYF.

V usage is TRBV4-1 and J usage is TRBJ2-3, with TRBD2 matching over 8 bases. The length of the CDR3 is 17 residues. CDR1 and CDR2 (germline): MGHRA, YSYEKL. Trimming removed 2 bases from V and 5 bases from J; junction bases left unmatched: 12. CDR3 in DNA: TGCGCCAGCAGCCAATCTCCCGGGGGGGCCGGGCAAGATACGCAGTATTTT. This gives the protein CASSQSPGGAGQDTQYF.

In this sample, this clonotype turned up many times. The chain carries TRBV11-1 and TRBJ2-3; 8 bases map to TRBD2. The J segment lost 0 bases and the V segment lost 7 bases, leaving 15 bases of the junction unmatched. In germline, CDR1 is SGHAT, CDR2 FQDESV (reference sequence). CDR3 length: 18 amino acids. Here the CDR3 reads CASNYIAGRTPSTDTQYF. CDR3 coding DNA: TGTGCCAGCAACTACATAGCGGGGCGAACTCCTAGCACAGATACGCAGTATTTT.

This clonotype was detected ten times or more. The gene calls are TRBV30 and TRBJ2-1; D might be TRBD2 (5 bases). The CDR3 is made up of 11 amino acids. V lost 4 bases and J 12 bases, leaving 13 bases between the germline ends. The V gene's germline CDR1 is GTSNPN and CDR2 SVGIG (reference sequence). CDR3 in DNA: TGTGCCTGGAATCGGGGTTCGCGGCAGTTCTTC. It yields the protein CAWNRGSRQFF.

This clonotype was detected only a few times. The chain has TRBV6-1 and TRBJ2-2; a possible D gene is TRBD2 (5 bases). Germline V lookup: CDR1 MNHNS, CDR2 SASEGT. The CDR3 runs to 16 residues. V was pared by 5 bases and J by 1 base, with 14 bases between. The CDR3 coding sequence is TGTGCCAGCAGTTATCGGTCGCGGGTGAACACCGGGGAGCTGTTTTTT. Translating it yields CASSYRSRVNTGELFF.

This clonotype showed up many times. The rearrangement uses TRBV12-3 or TRBV12-4 and TRBJ2-1, with TRBD2 matching over 10 bases. The CDR3 has 15 amino acids. The J segment lost 4 bases and the V segment lost 6 bases, leaving 6 bases of the junction unmatched. The CDR3 region is CASRNSGGAYNEQFF. The CDR3 DNA sequence: TGTGCCAGCAGGAACAGCGGGGGGGCTTACAATGAGCAGTTCTTC.

This clonotype was detected only a few times. This chain uses TRBV27 with TRBJ1-2, with 7 nucleotides matching TRBD1. Germline V gives CDR1 MNHEY, CDR2 SMNVEV (reference sequence). The CDR3 has 13 residues. Trimming took 9 bases from V and 4 from J; bases not matched to a gene: 8. CDR3 protein: CASSQGGGYGYTF. CDR3 sequence (DNA): TGTGCCAGTTCCCAGGGGGGGGGCTATGGCTACACCTTC.

The count of this clonotype is one. A much larger clone differs from this one at a single base, so this may be a read error. CDR3 nucleotides: TGTGCCAGCAGCTTAGGACAGGGGTTTCCCTACGAGCAGTACTTC. The encoded protein is CASSLGQGFPYEQYF. This chain joins TRBV7-2 and TRBJ2-7; 8 bases map to TRBD1. This CDR3 has 15 residues. After removal of 1 base from V and 2 bases from J, the junction contained 4 bases not matched to a gene. Germline V lookup: CDR1 SGHTA, CDR2 FQGNSA.